Below, 19 T cell receptor beta chains from the same sample are listed, as sequenced in a study of T cell responses to AZD1222 COVID-19 vaccine. Generated by immunoSEQ multiplex PCR, the TCRdb table keeps only in-frame clones and is missing some. The table lists about 190,000 clones, approximately 94% of them singletons. Sequenced here: peripheral blood, sampled on day 0 of AZD1222 vaccination. Every receptor here comes from an adult in good health.

The CDR3 DNA reads TGTGCCAGCAGTAAACTTCCCATGGGGGAGGGCCTCCGCGAGCAGTACTTC. Its translation: CASSKLPMGEGLREQYF. This rearrangement joins TRBV27 to TRBJ2-7, with TRBD2 matching 7 bases. CDR3 length: 17 residues. Germline V gene data show CDR1 as MNHEY and CDR2 as SMNVEV (reference sequence). With V trimmed by 5 bases and J by 6 bases, 19 bases remained unmatched.

Concerning this clone itself: This sample also contains other DNA sequences that code for the same CDR3. This chain links TRBV6-1 with TRBJ1-5, with D perhaps TRBD1 (5 bases). The germline V and J ends were trimmed by 3 bases and 3 bases, with 6 bases remaining between them. Per the germline V gene, CDR1 is MNHNS and CDR2 is SASEGT. The length of the CDR3 is 13 residues. CDR3 bases: TGTGCCAGCAGTGACAGGGTCAATCAGCCCCAGCATTTT. Translating gives CASSDRVNQPQHF.

The V gene is TRBV4-1, the J gene TRBJ2-7; TRBD1 matches 7 bases. Germline V gene lookup returns CDR1 MGHRA and CDR2 YSYEKL. This CDR3 is built from 15 residues. J was trimmed by 4 bases and V by 3 bases; bases with no gene match: 9. The CDR3, as DNA: TGCGCCAGCAGCCAGGCTGCAGGGGGTTTATACGAGCAGTACTTC. Translated: CASSQAAGGLYEQYF.

V usage is TRBV6-2 or TRBV6-3 and J usage is TRBJ1-2; 8 bases match TRBD1. V was pared by 5 bases and J by 13 bases, with 6 bases of the junction left unmatched. CDR3 length: 11 residues. Germline V CDR1 and CDR2: MNHEY, SVGEGT. CDR3 nucleotides: TGTGCCAGCAGTACAGGACAGGGAGGCACCTTC. This sequence encodes CASSTGQGGTF.

The chain uses TRBV15 and TRBJ2-3; TRBD1 agrees at 7 bases. J lost 3 bases, V lost 4 bases, and 10 bases had no gene match. The CDR3 contains 16 residues. Per germline, CDR1 LNHNV and CDR2 YYDKDF (reference sequence). Written as DNA, the CDR3 is TGTGCCACCAGCACCTCAGGGGGTAGACATACAGATACGCAGTATTTT. Encoded protein: CATSTSGGRHTDTQYF.

The V call is TRBV5-8, the J call TRBJ1-5; tentatively, D is TRBD1 (5 bases). CDR3 length equals 14 residues. Trimming removed 0 bases at V and 2 bases at J, with 6 bases between. Germline-derived CDR1 and CDR2 are SGHTS and YDEGEE. The CDR3 loop is CASSLVGGNQPQHF. The CDR3 bases are TGTGCCAGCAGCTTGGTGGGGGGCAATCAGCCCCAGCATTTT.

V and J are TRBV15 and TRBJ2-2; perhaps TRBD1 as D (6 bases). The CDR3 contains 17 residues. Trimming took 0 bases from V and 6 from J, leaving 17 bases between them. Germline V gene data show CDR1 as LNHNV and CDR2 as YYDKDF (reference sequence). The CDR3 loop is CATSREMAQGIPGELFF. The DNA of the CDR3 is TGTGCCACCAGCAGAGAAATGGCACAGGGAATCCCCGGGGAGCTGTTTTTT.

The J gene is TRBJ2-1, the V gene TRBV9; 13 positions agree with TRBD2. The V gene's germline CDR1 is SGDLS and CDR2 YYNGEE. V lost 4 bases to trimming and J lost 2 bases; unmatched junction nucleotides: 3. CDR3 length equals 16 residues. Here the CDR3 reads CASSSLAGGPYNEQFF. The CDR3 nucleotides read TGTGCCAGCAGCTCACTAGCGGGAGGGCCCTACAATGAGCAGTTCTTC.

This rearrangement joins TRBV7-8 to TRBJ2-7; 9 bases align to TRBD2. Per germline, CDR1 SGHVS and CDR2 FQNEAQ. The ends lost 3 bases at V and 2 bases at J; junction bases unmatched: 5. The CDR3 sequence is 15 residues long. The CDR3 sequence: CASSFGTSWAYEQYF. The CDR3 DNA reads TGTGCCAGCAGCTTCGGGACTAGCTGGGCCTACGAGCAGTACTTC. The variable domain in full, completed from reference TRBV7-8 and TRBJ2-7, reads GAGVSQSPRYKVAKRGQDVALRCDPISGHVSLFWYQQALGQGPEFLTYFQNEAQLDKSGLPSDRFFAERPEGSVSTLKIQRTQQEDSAVYLCASSFGTSWAYEQYFGPGTRLTVT.

The chain is built from TRBV2 and TRBJ2-4, with D possibly being TRBD1 (6 bases). In germline, CDR1 is SNHLY, CDR2 FYNNEI. The CDR3 covers 16 residues. V was cut by 6 bases and J by 0 bases, with 15 bases left in between. This CDR3 reads CASSTTPGVAKNIQYF. For the CDR3, the DNA is TGTGCCAGCAGCACAACCCCAGGGGTAGCCAAAAACATTCAGTACTTC.

The rearrangement joins TRBV30 to TRBJ1-1; no reliable D call. Trimming shortened V by 2 bases and J by 4 bases, and 8 bases separated the two germline ends. The germline V gene encodes CDR1 GTSNPN and CDR2 SVGIG (reference sequence). This CDR3 spans 12 amino acids. The CDR3 DNA reads as TGTGCCTGGAGTACGGTACCCACTGAAGCTTTCTTT. Amino acids: CAWSTVPTEAFF. Full variable domain (remainder filled in from reference TRBV30 and TRBJ1-1): SQTIHQWPATLVQPVGSPLSLECTVEGTSNPNLYWYRQAAGRGLQLLFYSVGIGQISSEVPQNLSASRPQDRQFILSSKKLLLSDSGFYLCAWSTVPTEAFFGQGTRLTVV.

The CDR3 DNA sequence: TGTGCCAGCAGTAATCAACCTCCTGTAATATCCTACGAGCAGTACTTC. This encodes CASSNQPPVISYEQYF. The genes are TRBV7-8 and TRBJ2-7; no firm D call. V gave up 6 bases and J gave up 1 base, with 19 bases separating them. Looked up from germline, CDR1 is SGHVS and CDR2 is FQNEAQ. The CDR3 is 16 residues long.

V is TRBV18 and J is TRBJ2-5, with D possibly called TRBD1 or TRBD2 (5 bases each). Germline loops: CDR1 KGHSH, CDR2 LQKENI. With 3 bases removed from V and 4 bases from J, the gap between germline ends came to 9 bases. The CDR3 is 13 amino acids. CDR3: CASSPGRAETQYF. Written as DNA, the CDR3 is TGTGCCAGCTCACCGGGACGGGCAGAGACCCAGTACTTC.

The chain carries TRBV24-1 and TRBJ1-3; D perhaps matches TRBD1 (6 bases). V lost 3 bases, J lost 1 base, and 12 bases lay in between. Germline V lookup: CDR1 KGHDR, CDR2 SFDVKD. The CDR3 runs 16 residues. The CDR3 here is CATSDTGRNSGNTIYF. CDR3 bases: TGTGCCACCAGTGATACAGGGAGGAATTCTGGAAACACCATATATTTT.

This sequence joins TRBV7-6 and TRBJ2-5, with 12 bases aligning to TRBD2. V was pared by 2 bases and J by 5 bases, with 12 bases of the junction left unmatched. Germline V CDR1 and CDR2: SGHVS, FNYEAQ. The CDR3 loop spans 18 amino acids. CDR3 sequence reads: CASSLRRTSGTPRETQYF. Written as DNA, the CDR3 is TGTGCCAGCAGCTTACGCCGGACTAGCGGGACACCGCGGGAGACCCAGTACTTC. The full variable domain, in which reference TRBV7-6 and TRBJ2-5 provide the parts outside the CDR3, is GAGVSQSPRYKVTKRGQDVALRCDPISGHVSLYWYRQALGQGPEFLTYFNYEAQQDKSGLPNDRFSAERPEGSISTLTIQRTEQRDSAMYRCASSLRRTSGTPRETQYFGPGTRLLVL.

This clone came up once. The chain couples TRBV18 to TRBJ1-3; TRBD1 matches at 12 bases. The CDR3 has 16 residues. Germline values: CDR1 KGHSH, CDR2 LQKENI. Trimming at V came to 6 bases and at J to 1 base, leaving 4 bases not matched to a gene. The CDR3 loop reads CASSWDRGRSGNTIYF. The CDR3 DNA is TGTGCCAGCTCGTGGGACAGGGGGCGATCTGGAAACACCATATATTTT.

The chain couples TRBV27 to TRBJ2-7, with TRBD2 as a possible D gene (6 bases). Trimming pared 3 bases from V and 3 bases from J, leaving 12 bases between. The CDR3 is 14 residues long. Germline CDR1 is MNHEY and CDR2 is SMNVEV (reference sequence). The CDR3, as DNA: TGTGCCAGCAGTTTGGCCGGGACTCTCTACGAGCAGTACTTC. This codes for CASSLAGTLYEQYF.

The chain has TRBV3-1 (or the pseudogene TRBV3-2) and TRBJ1-6, with TRBD1 as a possible D gene (6 bases). The CDR3 has 13 residues. Trimming left V 4 bases short and J 9 bases short, with 10 bases between. Looked up from germline, CDR1 is LGHDT and CDR2 is YNNKEL (reference sequence). CDR3 protein: CASSRTGSSPLHF. The CDR3 DNA reads as TGTGCCAGCAGCCGTACAGGGTCTTCACCCCTCCACTTT.

The chain has TRBV9 and TRBJ2-1; TRBD2 agrees at 10 bases. Germline lookup yields CDR1 SGDLS and CDR2 YYNGEE. CDR3 length equals 17 residues. The J segment lost 6 bases and the V segment lost 0 bases, leaving 9 bases of the junction unmatched. This chain's CDR3 is CASSVGTSGVLGNEQFF. The DNA of the CDR3 is TGTGCCAGCAGCGTAGGTACTAGCGGGGTACTAGGCAATGAGCAGTTCTTC.